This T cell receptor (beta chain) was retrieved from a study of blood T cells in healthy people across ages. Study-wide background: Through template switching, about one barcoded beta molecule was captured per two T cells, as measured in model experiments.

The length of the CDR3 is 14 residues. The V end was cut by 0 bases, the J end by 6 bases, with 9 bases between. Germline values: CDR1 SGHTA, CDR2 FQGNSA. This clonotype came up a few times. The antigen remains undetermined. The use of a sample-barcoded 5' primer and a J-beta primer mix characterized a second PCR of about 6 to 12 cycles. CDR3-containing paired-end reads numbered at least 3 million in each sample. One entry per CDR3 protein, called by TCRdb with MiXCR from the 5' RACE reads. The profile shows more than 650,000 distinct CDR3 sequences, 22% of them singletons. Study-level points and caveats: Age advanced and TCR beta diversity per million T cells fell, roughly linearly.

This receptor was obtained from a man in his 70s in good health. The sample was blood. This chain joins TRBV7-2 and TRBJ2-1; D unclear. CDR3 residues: CASSLAGNSNEQFF. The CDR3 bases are TGTGCCAGCAGCTTAGCGGGTAACAGCAATGAGCAGTTCTTC.